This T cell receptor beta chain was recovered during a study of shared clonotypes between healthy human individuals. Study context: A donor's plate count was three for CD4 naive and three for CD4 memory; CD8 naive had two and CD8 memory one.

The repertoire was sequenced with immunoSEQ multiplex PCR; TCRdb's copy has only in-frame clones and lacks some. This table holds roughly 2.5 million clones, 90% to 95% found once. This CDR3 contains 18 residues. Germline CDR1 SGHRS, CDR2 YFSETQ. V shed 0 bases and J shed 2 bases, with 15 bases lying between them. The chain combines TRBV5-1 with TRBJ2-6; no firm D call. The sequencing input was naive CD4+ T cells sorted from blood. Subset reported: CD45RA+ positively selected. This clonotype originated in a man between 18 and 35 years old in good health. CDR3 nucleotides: TGCGCCAGCAGCTTGGGTCAAAGGATAGACACTGGGGCCAACGTCCTGACTTTC. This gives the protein CASSLGQRIDTGANVLTF.